This T cell receptor (beta chain) was documented in a study of cytotoxic CD8 clonotypes in ibrutinib-treated CLL. Some clones are missing from TCRdb's copy, which holds only in-frame ones; the method was immunoSEQ multiplex PCR. Of roughly 180,000 clones listed, less than 85% are singletons. Comment on this clone: The target antigen is unknown.

Findings and limits, study-wide: At ibrutinib response, clonality increased, and at progression it declined back toward baseline. The study found public clonotypes uncommon, contracting or stable on treatment. Circulating CD8+ T-cell counts were tracked by baseline clonality, which exceeded that of age-matched healthy donors.

The sequence was collected from a human donor with chronic lymphocytic leukemia. The sample was PBMCs, taken after 24 months of ibrutinib treatment.

The CDR3 here is CASRLAATYNEQFF. The CDR3 nucleotides are TGTGCCAGCAGACTAGCGGCCACCTACAATGAGCAGTTCTTC. V and J are TRBV7-9 and TRBJ2-1, with 8 bases matching TRBD2. The J segment lost 2 bases and the V segment lost 6 bases, leaving 3 bases of the junction unmatched. Germline V gives CDR1 SEHNR, CDR2 FQNEAQ (reference sequence). The length of the CDR3 is 14 residues.